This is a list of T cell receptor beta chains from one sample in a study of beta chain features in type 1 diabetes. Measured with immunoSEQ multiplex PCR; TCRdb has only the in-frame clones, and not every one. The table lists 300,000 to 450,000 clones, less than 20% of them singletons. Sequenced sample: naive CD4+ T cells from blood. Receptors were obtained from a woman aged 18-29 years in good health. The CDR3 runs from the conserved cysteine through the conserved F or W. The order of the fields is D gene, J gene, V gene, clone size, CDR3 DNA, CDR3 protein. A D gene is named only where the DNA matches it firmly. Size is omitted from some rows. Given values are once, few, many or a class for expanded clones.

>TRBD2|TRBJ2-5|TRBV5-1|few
TGCGCCAGCAGCTTAGCGGGAAAAGAGACCCAGTACTTC
CASSLAGKETQYF
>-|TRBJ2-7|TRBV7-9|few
TGTGCCAGCAGCTTGCACGGCTCCTACGAGCAGTACTTC
CASSLHGSYEQYF
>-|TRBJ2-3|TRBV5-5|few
TGTGCCAGCAGCTCGGAGGTCGGATCAGATACGCAGTATTTT
CASSSEVGSDTQYF
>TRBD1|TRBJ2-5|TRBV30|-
TGTGCCTGGACCGGGACAGGGAAGTATTCCGCCGTAGAGACCCAGTACTTC
CAWTGTGKYSAVETQYF
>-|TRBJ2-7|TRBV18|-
TGTGCCAGCTCACCCGCGGGGACCGCGGTCTCCTACGAGCAGTACTTC
CASSPAGTAVSYEQYF
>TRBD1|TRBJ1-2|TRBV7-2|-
TGTGCCAGCAGCTTAGGCAGGGGGCGCGATGGCTACACCTTC
CASSLGRGRDGYTF
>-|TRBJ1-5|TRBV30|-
TGTGCCTGGAGTCTCGGGGGGAAACAGCCCCAGCATTTT
CAWSLGGKQPQHF
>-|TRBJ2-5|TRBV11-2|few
TGTGCCAGCAGCTTAGGCAGCCAAGAGACCCAGTACTTC
CASSLGSQETQYF
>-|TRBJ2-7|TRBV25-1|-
TGTGCCAGCAGTGACCAGGGCATGGGAAAGGAGCAGTACTTC
CASSDQGMGKEQYF
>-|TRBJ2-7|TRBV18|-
TGTGCCAGCTCACCACCGGGGCCATCCTACGAGCAGTACTTC
CASSPPGPSYEQYF
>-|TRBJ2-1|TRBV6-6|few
TGTGCCAGCAGTTACGAGGGGGCCGGAGGGAATGAGCAGTTCTTC
CASSYEGAGGNEQFF
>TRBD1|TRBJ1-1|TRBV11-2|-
TGTGCCAGCAGCTCCGACAGGGGTCGCGAAGCTTTCTTT
CASSSDRGREAFF
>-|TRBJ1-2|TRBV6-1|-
TGTGCCAGCAGTGATGGCAGGGTCACCGGCTACACCTTC
CASSDGRVTGYTF
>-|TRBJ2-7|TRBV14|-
TGTGCCAGCAGCCAAGATCGCAACAGGGCTTCCTACGAGCAGTACTTC
CASSQDRNRASYEQYF
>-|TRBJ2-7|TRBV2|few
TGTGCCAGCAGTCTCAGCTCCTACGAGCAGTACTTC
CASSLSSYEQYF
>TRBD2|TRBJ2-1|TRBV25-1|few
TGTGCCAGCAGTGAGGGCGGACTAGCAGGGGAGCAGTTCTTC
CASSEGGLAGEQFF
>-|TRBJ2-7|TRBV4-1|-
TGCGCCAGCAGCCGAACAGGAGCCTGGGAGCAGTACTTC
CASSRTGAWEQYF
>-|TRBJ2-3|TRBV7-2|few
TGTGCCAGCAGCTTAACCGGGGCCAGGGGAGATACGCAGTATTTT
CASSLTGARGDTQYF
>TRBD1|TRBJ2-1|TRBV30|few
TGTGCCTGGAGTGCGACAGGGAAATATTACAATGAGCAGTTCTTC
CAWSATGKYYNEQFF
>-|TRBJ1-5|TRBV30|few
TGTGCCTGGAGCAGGGGTAGCAATCAGCCCCAGCATTTT
CAWSRGSNQPQHF
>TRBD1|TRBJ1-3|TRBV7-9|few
TGTGCCAGCAGCGGAGGAGGGACAGACTCTGGAAACACCATATATTTT
CASSGGGTDSGNTIYF
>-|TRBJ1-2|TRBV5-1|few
TGCGCCAGCAGCTTTAATCCGGGACAACATTCTGGCTACACCTTC
CASSFNPGQHSGYTF
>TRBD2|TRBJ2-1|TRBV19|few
TGTGCCAGTAGTGGACTAGCGGAAGAGGAGGGCAATGAGCAGTTCTTC
CASSGLAEEEGNEQFF
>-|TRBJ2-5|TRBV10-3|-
TGTGCCATCAGTGAGTCGATTGCGGAGACCCAGTACTTC
CAISESIAETQYF
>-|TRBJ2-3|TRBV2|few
TGTGCCAGCAGCCCACTGCCTAGCACAGATACGCAGTATTTT
CASSPLPSTDTQYF
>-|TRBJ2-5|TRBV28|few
TGTGCCAGCAGTTCCCACGGAGGGGGGGAAGAGACCCAGTACTTC
CASSSHGGGEETQYF
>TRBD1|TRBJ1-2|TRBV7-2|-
TGTGCCAGCAGTCCAAGGACAGGGTCCTATGGCTACACCTTC
CASSPRTGSYGYTF
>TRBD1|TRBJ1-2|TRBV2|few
TGTGCCAGCAGCCTCGACAGGGGTAGTGGCTACACCTTC
CASSLDRGSGYTF
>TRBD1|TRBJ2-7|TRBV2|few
TGTGCCAGCAGTGAAAGCGGACAGGGGTCCATCGAGCAGTACTTC
CASSESGQGSIEQYF
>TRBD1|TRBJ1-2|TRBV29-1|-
TGCAGCGTTGCAAGGACAGGGCTTAACTATGGCTACACCTTC
CSVARTGLNYGYTF
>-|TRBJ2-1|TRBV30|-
TGTGCCTGCGTACCGCTTGGCCAATATGAGCAGTTCTTC
CACVPLGQYEQFF
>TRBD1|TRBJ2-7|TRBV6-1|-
TGTGCCAGCCAGGACAGGGGCTTCTCCCGCGAGCAGTACTTC
CASQDRGFSREQYF
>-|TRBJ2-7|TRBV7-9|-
TGTGCCAGCAGCTCCCCCGGACGGGACTTAGGCTACGAGCAGTACTTC
CASSSPGRDLGYEQYF